This TCR beta chain was sequenced for a study of blood T cells in healthy people across ages (dated by TCRdb to the mid-2010s). Turning to the overall study: Template switching captured roughly one uniquely barcoded TCR beta cDNA molecule per two T cells in model experiments. Using deep sequencing normalized with unique cDNA molecular identifiers, the study measured how TCR beta repertoire diversity changes with age. The donors were divided into four age groups: young (average around 17 years), middle-aged (over 35), aged (approximately 62) and long-lived (82). To avoid experimental bias, donors of different ages were randomly spread across the sequencing lanes. For two donors (one aged 18 to 29 and one aged 80 or older), the study analyzed two additional independent replicas of 1 million unique cDNA reads from the same blood draw.

The donors were some 39 Caucasian individuals from Russia, aged roughly 6 to 90 years, who were systemically healthy. About 9.8 milliliters of peripheral blood were drawn from each donor into EDTA-treated Vacutainer tubes. Ficoll-Paque density-gradient centrifugation was used to isolate PBMCs, with at least 6.5 million per sample. Total RNA was extracted from PBMCs with Trizol reagent, with at least 6 micrograms obtained per sample. The percentages of naive CD45RAhigh/CD27high T cells were determined by flow cytometry on a PBMC aliquot from every donor. A note on this clonotype: Its cognate antigen has yet to be identified. A read error may be the cause here, since a much bigger clone is one base away.

Broader findings and caveats from the paper: Compared with the aged group, the long-lived group had more naive CD4+ T cells, fewer expanded clones and increased TCR diversity, suggesting age selection. Because donor CMV infection status was unknown, age-related changes in expanded clonotypes were potentially confounded. The percentage of naive T cells measured by flow cytometry correlated strongly with observed TCR beta diversity. Conclusive comparison of naive and antigen-experienced compartments was prevented by the profiling of bulk unsorted PBMCs. Total diversity estimates from one million sequenced T cells were considered lower bounds and underestimates. Observed TCR beta diversity per million T cells fell roughly linearly with age, and a significant reduction was already apparent by age roughly 40.

Libraries were made using 5' RACE. Sequencing was performed on an Illumina HiSeq 2500. A second PCR of roughly 7 to 11 cycles was performed with a sample-barcoded 5' primer and a J-beta primer mix. Each TCR beta cDNA molecule received a unique molecular identifier from a template-switch 5' adaptor carrying 12 random nucleotides. Each sample yielded at least 2.5 million CDR3-containing paired-end reads. First-strand cDNA was synthesized from all RNA with the Mint cDNA synthesis kit, primed by a TRBC-specific oligonucleotide. Following uracil-DNA glycosylase treatment, a first 18-cycle PCR with universal primers M1SS and BC2_uni_R was performed on all cDNA. Concerning the study's data processing: Normalization of each sample was performed by random selection of 1 million high-quality reads, each carrying a distinct molecular identifier. Reads with shared molecular identifiers were discarded instead of being binned into consensus sequences. CDR3 identification, clonotype clustering and error correction used MiTCR with a Q25 quality threshold and the strictest error-elimination algorithm. Lower-bound total TCR beta diversity was estimated with a nonparametric unseen species model using Euler transformation. TCRdb reprocessing: public reads trimmed at Q25 with fastp, clones called with MiXCR, in-frame beta chains kept. Identical CDR3 proteins give one entry, which carries the most common genes and DNA. Here the V and J calls rest on TCRdb's processing, not on the authors' analysis. This sample holds around 690,000 distinct CDR3 sequences; 58% were observed only once. The ten largest make up around 37% of the sample.

The CDR3 spans 12 residues, from the cysteine through the phenylalanine. Kept here is only the CDR3 DNA, which spans 36 bases and is read in frame from base 1. CDR1 is given as DFQATT and CDR2 as SNEGSKA, both from the germline V gene (reference sequence). V and J are trimmed by 1 base and 4 bases, and the gene matches miss 1 base of the junction. The clonotype comes from a man aged 60-69 years in good health. The sample consisted of blood. In this chain, TRBV20-1 is recombined with TRBJ2-7; 7 nucleotides in the junction match TRBD1. The CDR3 is CSARGDRYEQYF. The nucleotide sequence reads TGCAGTGCTAGAGGGGACAGATACGAGCAGTACTTC.